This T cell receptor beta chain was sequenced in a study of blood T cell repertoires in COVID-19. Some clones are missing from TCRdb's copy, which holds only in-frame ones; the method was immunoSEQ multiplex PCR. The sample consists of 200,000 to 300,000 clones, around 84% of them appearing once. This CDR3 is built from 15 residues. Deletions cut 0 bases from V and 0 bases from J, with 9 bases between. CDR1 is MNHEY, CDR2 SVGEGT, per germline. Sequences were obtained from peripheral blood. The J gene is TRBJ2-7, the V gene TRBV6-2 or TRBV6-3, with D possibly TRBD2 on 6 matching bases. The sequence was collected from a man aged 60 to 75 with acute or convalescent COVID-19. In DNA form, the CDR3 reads TGTGCCAGCAGTTACTCAGGAGGGTTCTCCTACGAGCAGTACTTC. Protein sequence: CASSYSGGFSYEQYF.